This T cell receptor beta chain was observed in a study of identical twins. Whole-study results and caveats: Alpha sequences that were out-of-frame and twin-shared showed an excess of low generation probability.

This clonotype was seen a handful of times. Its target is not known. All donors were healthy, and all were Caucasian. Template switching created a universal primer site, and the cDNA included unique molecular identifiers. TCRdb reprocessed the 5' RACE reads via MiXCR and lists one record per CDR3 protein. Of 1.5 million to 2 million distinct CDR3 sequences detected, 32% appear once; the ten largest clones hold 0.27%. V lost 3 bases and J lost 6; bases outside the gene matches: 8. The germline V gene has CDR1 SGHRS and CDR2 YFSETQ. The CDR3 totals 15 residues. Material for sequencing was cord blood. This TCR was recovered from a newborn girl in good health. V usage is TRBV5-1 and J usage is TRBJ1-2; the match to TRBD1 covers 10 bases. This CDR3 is CASSSRQGARDGYTF. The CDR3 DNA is TGCGCCAGCAGCTCCAGACAGGGGGCCAGGGATGGCTACACCTTC.